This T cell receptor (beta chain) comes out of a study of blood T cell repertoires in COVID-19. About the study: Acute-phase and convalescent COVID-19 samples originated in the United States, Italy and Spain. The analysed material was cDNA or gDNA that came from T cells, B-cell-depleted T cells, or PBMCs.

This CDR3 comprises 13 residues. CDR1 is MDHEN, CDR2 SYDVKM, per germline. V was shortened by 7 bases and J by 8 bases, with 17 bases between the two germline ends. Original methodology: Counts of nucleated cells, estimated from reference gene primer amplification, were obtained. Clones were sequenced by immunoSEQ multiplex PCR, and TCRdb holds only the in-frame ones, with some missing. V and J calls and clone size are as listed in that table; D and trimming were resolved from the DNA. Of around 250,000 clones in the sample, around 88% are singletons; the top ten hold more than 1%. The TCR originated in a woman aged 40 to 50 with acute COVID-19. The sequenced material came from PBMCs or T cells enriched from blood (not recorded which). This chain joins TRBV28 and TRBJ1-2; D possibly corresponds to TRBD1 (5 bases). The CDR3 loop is CASTRAGLRGYTF. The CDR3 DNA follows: TGTGCCAGCACTCGGGCAGGGCTGCGGGGCTACACCTTC.